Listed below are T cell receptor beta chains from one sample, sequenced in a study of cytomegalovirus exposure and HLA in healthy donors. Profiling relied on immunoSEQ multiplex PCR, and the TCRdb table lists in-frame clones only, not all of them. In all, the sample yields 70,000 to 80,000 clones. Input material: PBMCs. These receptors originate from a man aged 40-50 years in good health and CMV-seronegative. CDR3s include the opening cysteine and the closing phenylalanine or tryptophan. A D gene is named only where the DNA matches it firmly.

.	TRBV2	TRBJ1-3	TGTGCCGCCTCGGACAGTCTCGGTTTGCGCATCTCTGGAAACACCATATATTTT	CAASDSLGLRISGNTIYF
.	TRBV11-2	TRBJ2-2	TGTGCCAGCAGCTTCCGGACAACCCTCACCGGGGAGCTGTTTTTT	CASSFRTTLTGELFF
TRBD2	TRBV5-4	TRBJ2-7	TGTGCCAGCAGTTCTCGGACTAGCTACGAGCAGTACTTC	CASSSRTSYEQYF
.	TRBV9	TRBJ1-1	TGTGCCAGCAGCGGGGACATTAAGACCACTGAAGCTTTCTTT	CASSGDIKTTEAFF
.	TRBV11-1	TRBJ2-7	TGTGCCAGCAGCAAGGACAGAGGCGAGCAGTACTTC	CASSKDRGEQYF
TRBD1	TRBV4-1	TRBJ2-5	TGCGCCAGCAGCCGGTCTGATTCCGGACAGGGCCAAGAGACCCAGTACTTC	CASSRSDSGQGQETQYF
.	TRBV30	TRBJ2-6	TGTGCCTGGAGTCGGCGGAGCTCTGGGGCCAACGTCCTGACTTTC	CAWSRRSSGANVLTF
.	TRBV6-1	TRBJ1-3	TGTGCCAGCAGTGCCTACAGGGATCCGACCTCTGGAAACACCATATATTTT	CASSAYRDPTSGNTIYF
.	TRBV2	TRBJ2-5	TGTGCCAGCAGAGTACAGATCGGTGAGACCCAGTACTTC	CASRVQIGETQYF
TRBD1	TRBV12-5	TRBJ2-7	TGTGCTAGTGGCCACTTCAGGGGGCCCTACGAGCAGTACTTC	CASGHFRGPYEQYF
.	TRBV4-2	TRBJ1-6	TGTGCCAGCAGCCAGGACCTCTGGGCAGGGTATAATTCACCCCTCCACTTT	CASSQDLWAGYNSPLHF
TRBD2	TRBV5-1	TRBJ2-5	TGCGCCAGCAGCGCCGGGGGGGTTTGGGAGACCCAGTACTTC	CASSAGGVWETQYF
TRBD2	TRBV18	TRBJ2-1	TGTGCCAGCTCCCCCGGCGGGAGCTCCTACAATGAGCAGTTCTTC	CASSPGGSSYNEQFF
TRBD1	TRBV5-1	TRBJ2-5	TGCGCCAGCAGCCCGTGGACAGGGGGTGGAGAGACCCAGTACTTC	CASSPWTGGGETQYF
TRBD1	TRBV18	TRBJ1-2	TGTGCCAGCTCACCCCGCGTCCCGGGACAGGGGGCGCAAGATGGCTACACCTTC	CASSPRVPGQGAQDGYTF
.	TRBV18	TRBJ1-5	TGTGCCAGCTCACCGAACACAGGGACCAGCAATCAGCCCCAGCATTTT	CASSPNTGTSNQPQHF
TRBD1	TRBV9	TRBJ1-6	TGTGCCAGCAGCGTCGCGACAGGGGGCAATTCACCCCTCCACTTT	CASSVATGGNSPLHF
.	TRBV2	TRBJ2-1	TGTGCCAGTCACGGGAGTCGTCTAGCGTACAATGAGCAGTTCTTC	CASHGSRLAYNEQFF